This TCR beta chain is drawn from a study of blood T cell repertoires in COVID-19. Looking at the study overall: Samples came from the United States, Italy and Spain, spanning acute and convalescent COVID-19. T cells, B-cell-depleted T cells, or PBMCs provided the cDNA or gDNA that served as material.

This clone was seen just once. This CDR3 is built from 16 residues. Germline CDR1 SGHTA, CDR2 FQGNSA. V was clipped by 1 base and J by 3 bases; unmatched bases: 8. Sequencing was performed with immunoSEQ multiplex PCR; in TCRdb, only in-frame clones are kept and a portion is missing. This repertoire shows around 280,000 clones, approximately 88% found once; its top ten account for 1.5% to 2%. The source of this sequence is a woman in her 40s who had recovered from COVID-19. The genes are TRBV7-2 and TRBJ1-1, with 7 positions matching TRBD1. Material for sequencing was PBMCs or T cells enriched from blood (not recorded which). CDR3 DNA sequence: TGTGCCAGCAGCTTAGTAGGGGACAGCCTATACACTGAAGCTTTCTTT. It codes for CASSLVGDSLYTEAFF.